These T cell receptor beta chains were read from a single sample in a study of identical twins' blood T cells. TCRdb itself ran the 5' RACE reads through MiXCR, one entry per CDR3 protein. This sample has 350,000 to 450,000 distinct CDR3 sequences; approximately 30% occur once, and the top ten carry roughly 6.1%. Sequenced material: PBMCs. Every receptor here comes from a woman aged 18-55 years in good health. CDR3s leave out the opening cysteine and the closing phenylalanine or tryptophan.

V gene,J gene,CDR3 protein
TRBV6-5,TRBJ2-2,ASSYPRNTGELF
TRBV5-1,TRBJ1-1,ASLGGAGNTEAF
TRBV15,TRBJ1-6,ATGRNNSPLH
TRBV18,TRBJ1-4,ASSPLGQNEKLF
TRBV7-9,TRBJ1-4,ASAPRGREKLF
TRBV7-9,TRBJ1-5,ASSDQGFRQPQH
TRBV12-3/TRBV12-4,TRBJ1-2,ASTLGTGGYT
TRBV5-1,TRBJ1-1,ASSPSAGNTEAF
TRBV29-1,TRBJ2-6,SVGISGANVLT
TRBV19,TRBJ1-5,ASSMEAGQPQH
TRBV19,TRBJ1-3,ASSKRRGSGNTIY
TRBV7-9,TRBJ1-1,ASTPGAMNTEAF
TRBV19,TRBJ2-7,ASSEAGGNYEQY
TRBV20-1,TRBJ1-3,SARIENTIY
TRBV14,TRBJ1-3,ASSRSTSTIY
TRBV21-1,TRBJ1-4,ASSKGGEEKLF
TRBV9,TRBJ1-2,ASSGRPGATYYGYT
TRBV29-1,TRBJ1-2,SVLGGLSDGYT
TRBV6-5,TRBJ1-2,ASSMTDFYGYT
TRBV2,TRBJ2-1,ASSSQGTSTYNEQF
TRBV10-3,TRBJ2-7,AISEPRTPTSYEQY
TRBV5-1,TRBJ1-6,ASSLEFYNSPLH
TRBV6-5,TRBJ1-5,ASSCGIGYNQPQH
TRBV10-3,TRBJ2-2,AIYVGQGNTGKLF
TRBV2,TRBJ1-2,ASRSDRLQSANYGYT
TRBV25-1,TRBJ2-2,ASSEPRGDTGELF
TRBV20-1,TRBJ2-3,TVAGGTDTQY
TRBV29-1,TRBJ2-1,SSNLQGHEQF
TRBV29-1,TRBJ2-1,SVDSRSSYNEQF
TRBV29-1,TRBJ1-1,SVEEDSPEAF
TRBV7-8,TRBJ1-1,ASSLPGTDMNTEAF
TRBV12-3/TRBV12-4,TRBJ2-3,ASRTRSGTDTQY
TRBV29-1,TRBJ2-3,SVEGLTDTQY
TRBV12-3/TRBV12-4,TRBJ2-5,ASSLAGLAETQY
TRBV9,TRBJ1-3,ASSVQGNTIY
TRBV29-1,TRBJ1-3,SGGHGSGNTIY
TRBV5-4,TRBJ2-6,ATRQKHSGANVLT
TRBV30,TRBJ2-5,AWSASHSETQY
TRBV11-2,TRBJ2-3,ASSSWRVASGTDTQY
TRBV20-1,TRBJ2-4,SAPGQGKNIQY
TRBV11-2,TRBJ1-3,ASSPTWGNTIY
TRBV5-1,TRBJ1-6,ASSRGDDPRSSPLH
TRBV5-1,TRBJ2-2,ASSPTTNTGELF
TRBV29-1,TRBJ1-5,SPYGGRKSNQPQH
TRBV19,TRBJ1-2,ASSLSDSNYGYT
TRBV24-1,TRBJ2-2,ATSREGTEELF
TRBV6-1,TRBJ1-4,ASAGRGATGEKLF
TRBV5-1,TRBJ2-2,ASSLMESTGELF
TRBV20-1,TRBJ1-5,SATAGLYNQPQH
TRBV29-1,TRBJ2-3,SASRDRVDTQY
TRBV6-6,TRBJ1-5,ASSYPDRGNQPQH
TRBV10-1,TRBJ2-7,ASSELNYEQY
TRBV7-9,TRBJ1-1,ASSSYRPRDTEAF
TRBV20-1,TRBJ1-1,SATGTEAF
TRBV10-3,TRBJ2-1,AISEWLPGGYNEQF
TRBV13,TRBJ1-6,ASSLAGINSPLH
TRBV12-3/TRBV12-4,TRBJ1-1,ASSVGAREAF
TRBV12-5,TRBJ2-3,ASDRSFRDPTDTQY
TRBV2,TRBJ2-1,ASSERVQDGGNEQF